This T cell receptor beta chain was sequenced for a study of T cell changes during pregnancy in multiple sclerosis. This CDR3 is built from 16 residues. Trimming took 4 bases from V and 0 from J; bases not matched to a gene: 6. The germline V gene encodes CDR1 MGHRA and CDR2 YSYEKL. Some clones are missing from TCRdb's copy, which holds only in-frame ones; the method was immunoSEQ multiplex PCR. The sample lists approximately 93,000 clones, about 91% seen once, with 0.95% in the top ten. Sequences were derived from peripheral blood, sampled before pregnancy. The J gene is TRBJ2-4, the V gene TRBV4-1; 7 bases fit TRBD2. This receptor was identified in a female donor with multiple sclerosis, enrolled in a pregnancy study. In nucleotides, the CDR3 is TGCGCCAGCAGCCGCGGACTAGATCTAGCCAAAAACATTCAGTACTTC. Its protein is CASSRGLDLAKNIQYF.